Given below is one TCR beta chain in context. What it binds is not known. V was trimmed by 2 bases and J by 4 bases, leaving 11 bases between them. This CDR3 contains 14 residues. Germline V gene sequence: CDR1 MNHEY, CDR2 SMNVEV (reference sequence). Only Caucasian adults living in Nashville, Tennessee made up the donor group. This entry belongs to a study of shared clonotypes between healthy human individuals. General study findings and limits: Researchers sampled only blood; tissue repertoires likely differ.

Methods used by the authors: ImmunoSEQ sequences covered only the junction and lacked quality scores; filtering therefore differed. The protocol was immunoSEQ multiplex PCR, while the TCRdb copy is restricted to in-frame clones and leaves out a portion. That table is the source of V, J and clone size, and D and trimming were worked out from the DNA. Seen here are just over 2,000,000 clones, roughly 96% observed once, and the top ten hold around 0.13%. Input material: naive CD4+ T cells sorted from blood. Noted subset: CD45RA+ positively selected. The chain links TRBV27 to TRBJ1-2; a possible D gene is TRBD1 (6 bases). The clonotype comes from a man younger than 35 in good health. The CDR3, as DNA: TGTGCCAGCAGTTTACGTCAGGGGATCTATGGCTACACCTTC. This translates into CASSLRQGIYGYTF.